The source of this TCR beta chain is a study of shared clonotypes between healthy human individuals (TCRdb year 2020). For context, the study as a whole: Three men and two women, aged 18 to 49 years, made up the cohort. For each donor, CD4 naive and CD4 memory were each given three plates, CD8 naive was given two plates, and CD8 memory was given one plate. To estimate repertoire size and how much clonotype sharing occurs between individuals, the study deeply sequenced the blood TCR repertoires of five healthy adults. To increase sequencing depth and limit assay-specific biases, TCR repertoire library preparation and sequencing were carried out by different laboratories using diverse techniques. Between about 0.94 and 8.9 billion PBMCs per donor were obtained by leukapheresis.

Using the deep immunoSEQ assay, TCR CDR3 regions were amplified from genomic DNA by multiplex PCR. Extracted genomic DNA from each cell subset was distributed evenly across all wells of several immunoSEQ 96-well plates, and each plate was treated as a replicate. Each replicate PCR for sorted subsets received about 0.2 ug genomic DNA, equal to roughly 29,000 T cell genomes. Purified libraries were quantified with a Qubit 3.0 fluorometer, sized on a Bioanalyzer 2100, and re-quantified with the KAPA Library Quantification kit. Each immunoSEQ 96-well plate was sequenced on its own single-read 150-cycle Illumina NextSeq 550 flow cell. For the original study's pipeline: Because the immunoSEQ output held only junctional sequences and lacked quality scores, the filtering could not match the filtering applied to full-length reads. To assign V/J genes and CDR3, sequences were annotated using PyIR, a Python wrapper for IgBLAST v1.9, with IMGT germline references. Reads with weak V/J assignments (E-value above 1e-6), missing CDR3, stop codons, out-of-frame junctions, or ambiguous translated residues were removed. V3J clonotypes were defined as sequences sharing the same inferred V gene, J gene, and CDR3 amino acid sequence. The percentage overlap between two repertoires was calculated by dividing the number of shared unique clonotypes by the size of the smaller repertoire. RTK rarefaction, the Chao1 estimator, and Recon v2.1 estimates of unobserved clonotypes were used to assess repertoire richness. Generation probabilities for all TCRbeta clonotypes obtained by the gDNA method from a few donors were computed using OLGA. Imported from immuneACCESS, the table was reduced by TCRdb to in-frame sequences with V and J called. These copies leave out some clones; in studies compared against another copy, an unresolved V gene accounts for under half, and the cause of the remainder is not known. The V and J calls and the clone size are those of that table, but D and trimming were determined from the DNA. In all, the sample holds about 2.4 million clones, and around nine tenths of those were seen once. 0.11% to 0.15% of the sample is in the top ten clones.

The CDR3 runs 15 residues from the cysteine to the phenylalanine. CDR3 DNA is the only sequence kept; it has 45 bases, read in frame from the first base. V gives up 7 bases and J gives up 3 bases, and the segment between their germline ends measures 21 bases. CDR1 and CDR2 are read off the germline V gene as SQVTM and ANQGSEA. A note on this clone: Which antigen it targets is not known. Base qualities are not at hand, and no much larger clone is one base apart.

Donors were healthy HIV-negative adults with no recently reported acute infections or vaccinations. Every donor was a Caucasian adult residing in Nashville, Tennessee, USA. CD4+ T cells were enriched through magnetic negative selection, after which naive cells were positively selected on CD45RA and the remaining negative fraction served as the memory subset. Blood was obtained by leukapheresis, after which PBMCs were separated by Ficoll-Histopaque density gradient centrifugation and cryopreserved in liquid nitrogen vapor phase. Purity and quantity of every magnetically sorted T cell population were checked by analytical flow cytometry. Each sorted fraction had its genomic DNA isolated and then quantified by UV absorbance on a Nanodrop 2000c. On the study overall, not on this receptor specifically: Clonotypes shared by all four sorted-subset donors showed higher generation probabilities than non-shared clonotypes. Sampling was limited to blood, and TCR repertoires in tissue likely differ from TCR repertoires in blood. Pairwise subsampling indicated that sequencing depth was expected to affect the degree of clonotype sharing among donors. The genetic and exposure-history diversity represented was limited by the small number of donors. Larger estimated clonotype richness was generally found for naive subsets than for memory subsets. When a handful of donors were compared, the shared fraction of clonotypes was around 5% for naive CD4, more than 3% for naive CD8, 2% to 2.5% for memory CD4, and 0.4% for memory CD8. Even with the large sequencing depth, rarefaction of the sorted-subset datasets indicated that sequencing was incomplete.

The sequence was collected from a young man in good health. This receptor chain uses TRBV29-1 and TRBJ1-1, with the identity of the D gene unclear. Sequenced input: naive CD4+ T cells sorted from blood. This specimen's cell subset or site label, per the study, means: CD45RA+ positively selected. The DNA sequence is as follows: TGCAGCGCCCCGTGTGGGTCCGGGCGTTACACTGAAGCTTTCTTT. This is translated as CSAPCGSGRYTEAFF.